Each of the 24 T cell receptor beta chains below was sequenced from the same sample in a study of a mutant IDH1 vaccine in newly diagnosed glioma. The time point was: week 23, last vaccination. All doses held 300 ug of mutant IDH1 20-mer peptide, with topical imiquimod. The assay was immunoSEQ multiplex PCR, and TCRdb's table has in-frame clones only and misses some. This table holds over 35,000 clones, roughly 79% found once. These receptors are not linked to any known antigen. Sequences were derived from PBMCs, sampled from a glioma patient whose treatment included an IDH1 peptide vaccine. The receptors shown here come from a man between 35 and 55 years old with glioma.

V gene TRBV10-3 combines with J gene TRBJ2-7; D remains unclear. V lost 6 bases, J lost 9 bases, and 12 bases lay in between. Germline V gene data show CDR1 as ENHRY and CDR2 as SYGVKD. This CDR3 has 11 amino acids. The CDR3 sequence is CAISPGSAQYF. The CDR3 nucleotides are TGTGCCATCAGCCCCGGGTCAGCGCAGTACTTC.

The CDR3 sequence is CASAIQPQETQYF. CDR3 DNA: TGTGCCAGCGCGATACAGCCTCAAGAGACCCAGTACTTC. The V call is TRBV2, the J call TRBJ2-5; D unresolved. CDR1 and CDR2 from the germline V gene are SNHLY and FYNNEI. This CDR3 spans 13 amino acids. V was cut by 8 bases and J by 2 bases, with 12 bases left in between.

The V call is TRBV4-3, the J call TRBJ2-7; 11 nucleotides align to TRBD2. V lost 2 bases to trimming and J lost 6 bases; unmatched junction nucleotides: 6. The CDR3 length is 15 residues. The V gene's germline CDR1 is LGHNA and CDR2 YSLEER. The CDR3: CASSQLTSGVSEQYF. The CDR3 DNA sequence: TGCGCCAGCAGCCAACTGACTAGCGGGGTTAGCGAGCAGTACTTC.

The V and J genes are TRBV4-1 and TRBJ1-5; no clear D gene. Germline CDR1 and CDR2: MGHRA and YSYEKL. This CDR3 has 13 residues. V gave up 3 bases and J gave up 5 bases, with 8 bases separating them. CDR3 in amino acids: CASSQTIYQPQHF. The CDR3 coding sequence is TGCGCCAGCAGCCAGACCATCTATCAGCCCCAGCATTTT.

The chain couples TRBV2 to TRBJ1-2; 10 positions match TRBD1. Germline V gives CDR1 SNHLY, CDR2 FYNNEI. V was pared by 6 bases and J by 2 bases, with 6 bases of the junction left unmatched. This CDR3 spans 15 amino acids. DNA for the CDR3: TGTGCCAGCAGCAAGGACAGGGGGGCAAACTATGGCTACACCTTC. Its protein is CASSKDRGANYGYTF.

The CDR3 DNA sequence: TGCGCCAGCAGTGGAACATACGAGCAGTACTTC. Amino acids: CASSGTYEQYF. This chain joins TRBV10-2 and TRBJ2-7, with D unclear. Germline CDR1 and CDR2: WSHSY and SAAADI. V gave up 4 bases and J gave up 4 bases, with 5 bases separating them. The CDR3 sequence is 11 residues long.

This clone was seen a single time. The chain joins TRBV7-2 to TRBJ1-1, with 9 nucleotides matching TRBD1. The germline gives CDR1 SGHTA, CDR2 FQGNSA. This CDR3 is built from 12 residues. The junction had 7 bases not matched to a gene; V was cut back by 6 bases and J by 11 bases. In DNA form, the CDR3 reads TGTGCCAGCAGACCACAGGGGGCGAGGGCTTTCTTT. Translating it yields CASRPQGARAFF.

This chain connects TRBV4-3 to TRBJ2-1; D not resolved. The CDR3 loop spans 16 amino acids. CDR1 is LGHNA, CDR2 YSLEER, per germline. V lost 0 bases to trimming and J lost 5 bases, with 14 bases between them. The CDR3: CASSQEGGPINNEQFF. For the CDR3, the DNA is TGCGCCAGCAGCCAAGAAGGTGGGCCGATTAACAATGAGCAGTTCTTC.

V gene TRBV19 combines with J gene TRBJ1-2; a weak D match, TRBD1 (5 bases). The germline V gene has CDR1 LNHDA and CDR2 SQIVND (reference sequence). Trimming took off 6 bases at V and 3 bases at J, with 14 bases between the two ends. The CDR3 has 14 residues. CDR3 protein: CASSVGVGYYGYTF. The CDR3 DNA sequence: TGTGCCAGTAGCGTGGGGGTTGGTTACTATGGCTACACCTTC.

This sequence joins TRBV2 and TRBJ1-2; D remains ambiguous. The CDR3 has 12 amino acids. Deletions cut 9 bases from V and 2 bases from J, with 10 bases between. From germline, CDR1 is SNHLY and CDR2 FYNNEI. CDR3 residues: CARWSGNYGYTF. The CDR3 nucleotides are TGTGCCAGGTGGTCGGGGAACTATGGCTACACCTTC.

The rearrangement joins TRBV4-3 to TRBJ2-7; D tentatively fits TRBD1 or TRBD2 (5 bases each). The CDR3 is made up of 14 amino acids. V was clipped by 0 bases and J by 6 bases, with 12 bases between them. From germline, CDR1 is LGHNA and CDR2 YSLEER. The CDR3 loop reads CASSQDPPGTEQYF. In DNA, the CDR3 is TGCGCCAGCAGCCAAGATCCACCCGGGACCGAGCAGTACTTC.

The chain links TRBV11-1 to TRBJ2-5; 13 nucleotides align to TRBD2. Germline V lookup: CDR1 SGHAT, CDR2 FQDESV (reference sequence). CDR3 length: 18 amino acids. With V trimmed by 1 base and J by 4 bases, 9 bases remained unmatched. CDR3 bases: TGTGCCAGCAGCTTAGTTCCCGGACTAGCGGGAGAAGGAGAGACCCAGTACTTC. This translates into CASSLVPGLAGEGETQYF. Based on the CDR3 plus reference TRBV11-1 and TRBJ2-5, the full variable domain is EAEVAQSPRYKITEKSQAVAFWCDPISGHATLYWYRQILGQGPELLVQFQDESVVDDSQLPKDRFSAERLKGVDSTLKIQPAELGDSAMYLCASSLVPGLAGEGETQYFGPGTRLLVL.

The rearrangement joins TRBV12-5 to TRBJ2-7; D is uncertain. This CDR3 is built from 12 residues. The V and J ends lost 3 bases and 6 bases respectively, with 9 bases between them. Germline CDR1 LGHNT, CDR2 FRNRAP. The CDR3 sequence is CASGFLGSEQYF. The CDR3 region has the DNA TGTGCTAGTGGTTTCCTCGGTAGCGAGCAGTACTTC. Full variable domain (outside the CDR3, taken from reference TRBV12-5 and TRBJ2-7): DARVTQTPRHKVTEMGQEVTMRCQPILGHNTVFWYRQTMMQGLELLAYFRNRAPLDDSGMPKDRFSAEMPDATLATLKIQPSEPRDSAVYFCASGFLGSEQYFGPGTRLTVT.

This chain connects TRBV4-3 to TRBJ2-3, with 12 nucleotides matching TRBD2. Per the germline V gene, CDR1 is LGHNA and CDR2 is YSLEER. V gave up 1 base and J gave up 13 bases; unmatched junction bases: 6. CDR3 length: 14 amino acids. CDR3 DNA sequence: TGCGCCAGCAGCCAAGGGCGGACTAGCGGGGAAAAGTATTTT. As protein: CASSQGRTSGEKYF.

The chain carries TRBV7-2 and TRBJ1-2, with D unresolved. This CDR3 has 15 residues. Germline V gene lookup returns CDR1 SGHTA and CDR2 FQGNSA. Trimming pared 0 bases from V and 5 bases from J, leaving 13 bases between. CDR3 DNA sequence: TGTGCCAGCAGCTTAGCGTTGGACTTCTCATATGGCTACACCTTC. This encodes CASSLALDFSYGYTF. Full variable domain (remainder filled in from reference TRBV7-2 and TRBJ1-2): GAGVSQSPSNKVTEKGKDVELRCDPISGHTALYWYRQSLGQGLEFLIYFQGNSAPDKSGLPSDRFSAERTGGSVSTLTIQRTQQEDSAVYLCASSLALDFSYGYTFGSGTRLTVV.

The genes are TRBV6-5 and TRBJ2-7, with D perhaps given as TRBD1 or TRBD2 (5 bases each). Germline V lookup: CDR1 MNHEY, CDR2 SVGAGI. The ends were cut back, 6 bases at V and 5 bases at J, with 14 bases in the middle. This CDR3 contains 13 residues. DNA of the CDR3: TGTGCCAGCAGGTTAGGGACCCTAGACGAGCAGTACTTC. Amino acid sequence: CASRLGTLDEQYF.

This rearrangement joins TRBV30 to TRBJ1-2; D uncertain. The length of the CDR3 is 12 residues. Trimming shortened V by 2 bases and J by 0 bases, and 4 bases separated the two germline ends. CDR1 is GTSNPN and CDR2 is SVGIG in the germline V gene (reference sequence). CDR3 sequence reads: CAWSLPNYGYTF. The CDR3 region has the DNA TGTGCCTGGAGTTTGCCTAACTATGGCTACACCTTC.

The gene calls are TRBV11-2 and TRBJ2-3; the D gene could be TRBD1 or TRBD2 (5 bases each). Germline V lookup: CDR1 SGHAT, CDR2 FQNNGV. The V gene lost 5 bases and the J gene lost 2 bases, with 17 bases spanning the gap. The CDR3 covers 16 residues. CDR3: CASSLGTGQPTDTQYF. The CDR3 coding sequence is TGTGCCAGCAGCCTAGGGACCGGCCAACCCACAGATACGCAGTATTTT.

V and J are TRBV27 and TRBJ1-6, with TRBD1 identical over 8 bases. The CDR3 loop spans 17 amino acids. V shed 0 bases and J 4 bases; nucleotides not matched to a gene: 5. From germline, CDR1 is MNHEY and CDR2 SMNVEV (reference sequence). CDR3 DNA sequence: TGTGCCAGCAGTTTATCATGGACAGGGACATATAATTCACCCCTCCACTTT. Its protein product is CASSLSWTGTYNSPLHF.

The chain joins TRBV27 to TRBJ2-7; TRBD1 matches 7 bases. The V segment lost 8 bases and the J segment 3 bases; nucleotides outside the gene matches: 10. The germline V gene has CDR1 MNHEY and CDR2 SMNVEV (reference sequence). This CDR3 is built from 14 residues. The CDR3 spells CASRPGQVIYEQYF. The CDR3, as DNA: TGTGCCAGCCGGCCCGGACAGGTTATCTACGAGCAGTACTTC.

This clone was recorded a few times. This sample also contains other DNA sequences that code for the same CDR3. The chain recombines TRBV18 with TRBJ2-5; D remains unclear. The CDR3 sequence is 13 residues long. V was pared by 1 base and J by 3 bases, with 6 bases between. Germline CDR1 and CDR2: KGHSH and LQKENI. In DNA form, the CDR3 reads TGTGCCAGCTCACCACTTGGGGAAGAGACCCAGTACTTC. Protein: CASSPLGEETQYF.

The CDR3 nucleotides are TGCGCCAGCAGCCAAGATTTGGGCTCTGGAAACACCATATATTTT. This gives the protein CASSQDLGSGNTIYF. J is TRBJ1-3 and V is TRBV4-1; D gene ambiguous. The CDR3 has 15 amino acids. V was clipped by 0 bases and J by 0 bases, with 6 bases between them. CDR1 MGHRA and CDR2 YSYEKL come from the germline V gene.

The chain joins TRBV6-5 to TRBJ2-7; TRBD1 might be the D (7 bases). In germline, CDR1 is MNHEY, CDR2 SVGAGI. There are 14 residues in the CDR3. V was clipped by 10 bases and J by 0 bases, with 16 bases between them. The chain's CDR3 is CATTQGGSSYEQYF. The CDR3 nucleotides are TGTGCCACCACCCAGGGGGGTTCCTCCTACGAGCAGTACTTC.

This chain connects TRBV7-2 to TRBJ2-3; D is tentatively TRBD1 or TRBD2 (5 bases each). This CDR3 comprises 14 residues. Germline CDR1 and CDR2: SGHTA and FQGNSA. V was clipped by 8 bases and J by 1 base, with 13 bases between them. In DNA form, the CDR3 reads TGTGCCAGCGGGCGAGGGGACCGCACAGATACGCAGTATTTT. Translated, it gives CASGRGDRTDTQYF.